The 5 T cell receptor beta chains reported below all come from one sample, sequenced in a study of pediatric ulcerative colitis. Method: immunoSEQ multiplex PCR; TCRdb's copy keeps in-frame clones and lacks some. The data contain 60,000 to 75,000 clones, over 70% of them singletons. The specimen sequenced was blood. All receptors come from a boy younger than 18 with moderate ulcerative colitis.

This chain links TRBV9 with TRBJ2-4; D ambiguous. Trimming shortened V by 10 bases and J by 0 bases, and 11 bases separated the two germline ends. Germline V lookup: CDR1 SGDLS, CDR2 YYNGEE. The CDR3 has 13 residues. CDR3: CAARKVAKNIQYF. Here the CDR3 DNA reads TGTGCCGCCCGGAAGGTAGCCAAAAACATTCAGTACTTC. Filled out from reference TRBV9 and TRBJ2-4, the complete variable domain reads DSGVTQTPKHLITATGQRVTLRCSPRSGDLSVYWYQQSLDQGLQFLIQYYNGEERAKGNILERFSAQQFPDLHSELNLSSLELGDSALYFCAARKVAKNIQYFGAGTRLSVL.

The chain has TRBV5-1 and TRBJ2-3, with D unclear. V was cut by 1 base and J by 0 bases, with 12 bases left in between. The CDR3 consists of 16 residues. Per germline, CDR1 SGHRS and CDR2 YFSETQ. The CDR3 DNA is TGCGCCAGCAGCTTGCCGGCTGACGGCAGCACAGATACGCAGTATTTT. Its protein is CASSLPADGSTDTQYF. Combining the CDR3 with reference TRBV5-1 and TRBJ2-3 gives the whole variable domain KAGVTQTPRYLIKTRGQQVTLSCSPISGHRSVSWYQQTPGQGLQFLFEYFSETQRNKGNFPGRFSGRQFSNSRSEMNVSTLELGDSALYLCASSLPADGSTDTQYFGPGTRLTVL.

The genes are TRBV6-1 and TRBJ1-1, with 8 bases identical to TRBD1. The CDR3 runs to 14 residues. The germline V gene has CDR1 MNHNS and CDR2 SASEGT. V trimming: 6 bases; J trimming: 4 bases; junction bases outside the gene matches: 7. The CDR3 DNA is TGTGCCAGCAGGGGACAGGAGGGAGGCACTGAAGCTTTCTTT. This gives the protein CASRGQEGGTEAFF.

This clone has only a few counts. This chain uses TRBV5-4 with TRBJ2-2, with 10 bases aligning to TRBD2. V lost 4 bases and J lost 5; bases outside the gene matches: 5. CDR1 and CDR2 from the germline V gene are SGHNT and YYREEE (reference sequence). The CDR3 is 15 residues long. The chain's CDR3 is CASSPTSGFTGELFF. The DNA of the CDR3 is TGTGCCAGCAGCCCGACTAGCGGGTTTACCGGGGAGCTGTTTTTT.

The V and J genes are TRBV18 and TRBJ2-6; D gene uncertain. Trimming shortened V by 2 bases and J by 0 bases, and 8 bases separated the two germline ends. This CDR3 is built from 16 residues. Germline V gene lookup returns CDR1 KGHSH and CDR2 LQKENI. CDR3 protein: CASSPVDASGANVLTF. The CDR3 nucleotides are TGTGCCAGCTCACCAGTCGACGCCTCTGGGGCCAACGTCCTGACTTTC. The whole variable domain, remainder taken from reference TRBV18 and TRBJ2-6, is NAGVMQNPRHLVRRRGQEARLRCSPMKGHSHVYWYRQLPEEGLKFMVYLQKENIIDESGMPKERFSAEFPKEGPSILRIQQVVRGDSAAYFCASSPVDASGANVLTFGAGSRLTVL.